This T cell receptor (beta chain) came from a study of cytomegalovirus exposure and HLA in healthy donors. About this clone: Antigen specificity is unknown.

The CDR3 totals 14 residues. Germline V gene data show CDR1 as MNHEY and CDR2 as SVGAGI. Between the trimmed V and J ends, which lost 7 bases and 6 bases, there was a span of 15 bases. The PCR made use of 60 Vbeta and 13 Jbeta primers. The repertoire was sequenced with immunoSEQ multiplex PCR; TCRdb's copy has only in-frame clones and lacks some. Of 50,000 to 60,000 clones detected, roughly 80% appear once; the ten largest clones hold around 2.5%. Study results and caveats: Follow-up analysis later connected one missense variant in DCLRE1C with trimming of TCR beta V- and J-genes.

The source is a woman aged 35 to 49 in good health and CMV-seropositive. The gene calls are TRBV6-5 and TRBJ2-2, with D perhaps matching TRBD1 (6 bases). The sample was PBMCs. CDR3 DNA: TGTGCCAGCAACTCAAACAGGGTCCCCGGGGAGCTGTTTTTT. This encodes CASNSNRVPGELFF.